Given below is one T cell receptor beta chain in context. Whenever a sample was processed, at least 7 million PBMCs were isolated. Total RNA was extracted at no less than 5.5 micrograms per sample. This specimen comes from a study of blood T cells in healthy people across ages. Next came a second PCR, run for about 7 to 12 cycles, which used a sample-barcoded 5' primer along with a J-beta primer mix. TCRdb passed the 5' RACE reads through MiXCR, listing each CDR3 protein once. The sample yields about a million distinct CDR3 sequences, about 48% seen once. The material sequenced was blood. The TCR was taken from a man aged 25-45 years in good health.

CDR3 in amino acids: CASSFDVAKNIQYF. The CDR3 DNA sequence: TGTGCCAGCAGCTTCGATGTGGCCAAAAACATTCAGTACTTC. The chain combines TRBV11-2 with TRBJ2-4; D not certain. Trimming removed 3 bases at V and 1 base at J, with 7 bases between. The germline CDR1 and CDR2 sequences are SGHAT and FQNNGV. The CDR3 has 14 residues.